The entry below describes one TCR beta chain. The specificity of this receptor is unknown. No base qualities exist here, and no much larger clone lies one base off it. This entry comes from a study of blood T cell repertoires in COVID-19 (dated by TCRdb to about 2020). Broadly, across the study: Samples from collaborators originated in the United States, Italy and Spain and spanned both the acute and convalescent phases of COVID-19. Where available, HLA class I and class II types were obtained from metadata supplied by the sample provider rather than from assay-based typing. The repertoires were released in a freely available public database meant as a resource for research on the immune response to SARS-CoV-2. A de-identified subject ID, COVID-19 status, age in years and sex were almost always included in the sample metadata. The samples were drawn from the first 160 participants of the ongoing ImmuneRACE study and from over a thousand subjects provided by 6 global collaborators. The prospective study material was composed of cDNA or gDNA derived from T cells, B-cell-depleted T cells, or PBMCs. Subjects who had been exposed to COVID-19, were actively infected with it, or had recovered from it provided the deeply sampled blood TCRbeta repertoires that made up the dataset. General conclusions and limits of the study: The quantity of clinical and demographic metadata differed by source and by participant and was supplied without curation.

TCRbeta CDR3 regions were amplified from genomic DNA using the immunoSEQ Assay, a bias-controlled multiplex PCR. The original methods were these. The number of nucleated cells in each sample was estimated from the amplification of reference gene primers within the assay. Sequence reads were collapsed and filtered to measure the absolute abundance of every unique TCRbeta CDR3 rearrangement. For each sample, productive Simpson clonality was calculated as the square root of Simpson's diversity index over productive rearrangements. TCRdb stores this immuneACCESS table with in-frame sequences only. Part of the clones is absent; in the studies checked, under half of the shortfall reflects unresolved V genes, and no reason is known for the rest. V and J calls and clone size are copied from that table; D and trimming were computed from the DNA. The sample contains 15,000 to 20,000 clones, roughly 80% of them found a single time. Of the sample, less than 25% falls within the top ten clones.

Trimming at the junction amounts to 2 bases on V and 7 bases on J, and the germline ends lie 15 bases apart. The germline V gene (reference sequence) sets CDR1 to SGHAT and CDR2 to FQDESV. The CDR3 contains 15 residues, cysteine and phenylalanine counted. The only DNA kept is the CDR3, 45 bases in frame from the first base. The collaborating institutions used their own protocols to collect whole blood in K2EDTA tubes. For TCRbeta analysis, collaborators shipped samples in one of three forms: frozen whole blood, isolated PBMCs, or DNA extracted from either of those sample types. Sequenced input: peripheral blood. The chain employs TRBV11-1 and TRBJ2-1, with the D gene not clear enough to name. The receptor was isolated from a man in his sixties with active or convalescent COVID-19. The CDR3 corresponds to CASSLSRHAGNEQFF. The nucleotides are TGTGCCAGCAGCTTATCCCGACACGCTGGGAATGAGCAGTTCTTC.